The source of this T cell receptor beta chain is a study of blood T cell repertoires in COVID-19. Study-level information: Acute and convalescent COVID-19 samples came from the United States, Italy and Spain. The cDNA or gDNA used as material had been derived from T cells, B-cell-depleted T cells, or PBMCs.

Methods used by the authors: Amplifying reference gene primers gave estimates of nucleated cell counts. The protocol was immunoSEQ multiplex PCR, while the TCRdb copy is restricted to in-frame clones and leaves out a portion. V and J calls and clone size are given by that table; D and trimming were obtained from the DNA. Of some 24,000 clones listed, about 88% are singletons. The sequenced material came from peripheral blood. This clonotype was sampled from a human donor in a cohort sampled during active COVID-19.

CDR3 nucleotide sequence: TGTGCCAGCACCCCTAGCGGGGTATACACAGATACGCAGTATTTT. This codes for CASTPSGVYTDTQYF. The chain carries TRBV6-2 or TRBV6-3 and TRBJ2-3; 9 bases agree with TRBD2. Germline V lookup: CDR1 MNHEY, CDR2 SVGEGT. J gave up 2 bases and V 7 bases, and 7 bases lay outside the gene matches. The CDR3 is 15 residues long.